These T cell receptor beta chains were read from a single sample in a study of T-cell memory formation after mild COVID-19. TCRdb reanalysed the 5' RACE reads using MiXCR and keeps one entry per CDR3 protein. The data contain about 310,000 distinct CDR3 sequences, just under 20% of them singletons. Input material: PBMCs or a T cell subset sorted from them (not recorded which). These receptor sequences come from a young man who had mild COVID-19 (a few samples of this study predate the infection). Cell type and time point are not known. CDR3s include the opening cysteine and the closing phenylalanine or tryptophan. D genes are given only for firm matches. Clone size is given for some rows only: seen once, a few or many times, or a class if the clone is expanded.

D gene: NA; J gene: TRBJ2-4; CDR3 length: 17; clone size: NA; V gene: TRBV5-1; CDR3 DNA: TGCGCCAGCAGCTTGGACCCTCAAGGTGCAGGGCAAAACATTCAGTACTTC; CDR3 protein: CASSLDPQGAGQNIQYF
D gene: NA; J gene: TRBJ1-3; CDR3 length: 16; clone size: few; V gene: TRBV6-5; CDR3 DNA: TGTGCCAGCAGGGAGCGAGGCGGAAACTCTGGAAACACCATATATTTT; CDR3 protein: CASRERGGNSGNTIYF
D gene: NA; J gene: TRBJ2-2; CDR3 length: 13; clone size: many; V gene: TRBV5-1; CDR3 DNA: TGCGCCAGCAGCGCCGGGGGCGCCGGGGAGCTGTTTTTT; CDR3 protein: CASSAGGAGELFF
D gene: NA; J gene: TRBJ2-1; CDR3 length: 16; clone size: NA; V gene: TRBV7-2; CDR3 DNA: TGTGCCAGCAGCCCCCGTCAGAGAAGCTCCTACAATGAGCAGTTCTTC; CDR3 protein: CASSPRQRSSYNEQFF
D gene: NA; J gene: TRBJ1-5; CDR3 length: 13; clone size: NA; V gene: TRBV20-1; CDR3 DNA: TGCAGTGCTACGACTTGGGGCAGTCAGCCCCAGCATTTT; CDR3 protein: CSATTWGSQPQHF
D gene: TRBD1; J gene: TRBJ1-1; CDR3 length: 18; clone size: NA; V gene: TRBV5-1; CDR3 DNA: TGCGCCAGCAACAGGGGAGGTCCTCTCCTGCCCTTGAACACTGAAGCTTTCTTT; CDR3 protein: CASNRGGPLLPLNTEAFF
D gene: NA; J gene: TRBJ1-5; CDR3 length: 16; clone size: NA; V gene: TRBV4-1; CDR3 DNA: TGCGCCAGCAGCCCCCCCGGCCTACTTAGCAATCAGCCCCAGCATTTT; CDR3 protein: CASSPPGLLSNQPQHF
D gene: NA; J gene: TRBJ1-1; CDR3 length: 14; clone size: NA; V gene: TRBV29-1; CDR3 DNA: TGCAGCGTTGAGACGGTCAGTCTGAACACTGAAGCTTTCTTT; CDR3 protein: CSVETVSLNTEAFF
D gene: NA; J gene: TRBJ1-5; CDR3 length: 14; clone size: NA; V gene: TRBV6-5; CDR3 DNA: TGTGCCAGCAGTTACTCTTACAGAGATCAGCCCCAGCATTTT; CDR3 protein: CASSYSYRDQPQHF
D gene: NA; J gene: TRBJ1-2; CDR3 length: 12; clone size: few; V gene: TRBV12-3/TRBV12-4; CDR3 DNA: TGTGCCAGCAGTTTTAATGGGGACGGCTACACCTTC; CDR3 protein: CASSFNGDGYTF
D gene: TRBD2; J gene: TRBJ2-3; CDR3 length: 16; clone size: NA; V gene: TRBV12-3/TRBV12-4; CDR3 DNA: TGTGCCAGCAGCCGTAGAGCGGGGAGGGCCACAGATACGCAGTATTTT; CDR3 protein: CASSRRAGRATDTQYF
D gene: NA; J gene: TRBJ2-5; CDR3 length: 15; clone size: many; V gene: TRBV5-1; CDR3 DNA: TGCGCCAGCAGCTTGGACGGCAGGGGACAAGAGACCCAGTACTTC; CDR3 protein: CASSLDGRGQETQYF
D gene: NA; J gene: TRBJ1-1; CDR3 length: 15; clone size: NA; V gene: TRBV27; CDR3 DNA: TGTGCCAGCAGTCCTTGGGTCACTCGGCGGACTGAAGCTTTCTTT; CDR3 protein: CASSPWVTRRTEAFF
D gene: NA; J gene: TRBJ1-1; CDR3 length: 14; clone size: NA; V gene: TRBV6-1; CDR3 DNA: TGTGCCAGCAGTCCTCTCGGGTATCGCTCTGAAGCTTTCTTT; CDR3 protein: CASSPLGYRSEAFF
D gene: NA; J gene: TRBJ2-5; CDR3 length: 12; clone size: few; V gene: TRBV20-1; CDR3 DNA: TGCAGTGCTGGGGCGGGGTACGGGACCCAGTACTTC; CDR3 protein: CSAGAGYGTQYF
D gene: NA; J gene: TRBJ1-6; CDR3 length: 14; clone size: NA; V gene: TRBV7-6; CDR3 DNA: TGTGCCAGCAGCCTGCGACAGGCTAGTTCACCCCTCCACTTT; CDR3 protein: CASSLRQASSPLHF
D gene: TRBD1; J gene: TRBJ1-3; CDR3 length: 16; clone size: NA; V gene: TRBV10-3; CDR3 DNA: TGTGCCATCAGTGAGGGACAGGACCGCTCTGGAAACACCATATATTTT; CDR3 protein: CAISEGQDRSGNTIYF
D gene: TRBD1; J gene: TRBJ2-1; CDR3 length: 17; clone size: few; V gene: TRBV12-3/TRBV12-4; CDR3 DNA: TGTGCCAGCAGTTATTACCTCAGGACAGGGGGGCGTAATGAGCAGTTCTTC; CDR3 protein: CASSYYLRTGGRNEQFF
D gene: TRBD1; J gene: TRBJ2-7; CDR3 length: 15; clone size: few; V gene: TRBV4-1; CDR3 DNA: TGCGCCAGCAGCCAACCGGGACAGGGGAGGGACGAGCAGTACTTC; CDR3 protein: CASSQPGQGRDEQYF
D gene: NA; J gene: TRBJ2-2; CDR3 length: 16; clone size: NA; V gene: TRBV5-1; CDR3 DNA: TGCGCCAGCAGCTTCGGGACGCTCGCGAACACCGGGGAGCTGTTTTTT; CDR3 protein: CASSFGTLANTGELFF
D gene: NA; J gene: TRBJ2-1; CDR3 length: 13; clone size: NA; V gene: TRBV7-2; CDR3 DNA: TGTGCCAGCGCTGCTGGGGTAGACAATGAGCAGTTCTTC; CDR3 protein: CASAAGVDNEQFF
D gene: NA; J gene: TRBJ2-5; CDR3 length: 15; clone size: NA; V gene: TRBV7-7; CDR3 DNA: TGTGCCAGCAGCGAAAGAAGGGGCCCCCAAGAGACCCAGTACTTC; CDR3 protein: CASSERRGPQETQYF
D gene: NA; J gene: TRBJ2-3; CDR3 length: 14; clone size: NA; V gene: TRBV6-6; CDR3 DNA: TGTGCCAGCAGGGAACCGGGGAGCACAGATACGCAGTATTTT; CDR3 protein: CASREPGSTDTQYF
D gene: NA; J gene: TRBJ1-1; CDR3 length: 13; clone size: NA; V gene: TRBV5-1; CDR3 DNA: TGCGCCAGTAGAGCGCTGGTGAACACTGAAGCTTTCTTT; CDR3 protein: CASRALVNTEAFF